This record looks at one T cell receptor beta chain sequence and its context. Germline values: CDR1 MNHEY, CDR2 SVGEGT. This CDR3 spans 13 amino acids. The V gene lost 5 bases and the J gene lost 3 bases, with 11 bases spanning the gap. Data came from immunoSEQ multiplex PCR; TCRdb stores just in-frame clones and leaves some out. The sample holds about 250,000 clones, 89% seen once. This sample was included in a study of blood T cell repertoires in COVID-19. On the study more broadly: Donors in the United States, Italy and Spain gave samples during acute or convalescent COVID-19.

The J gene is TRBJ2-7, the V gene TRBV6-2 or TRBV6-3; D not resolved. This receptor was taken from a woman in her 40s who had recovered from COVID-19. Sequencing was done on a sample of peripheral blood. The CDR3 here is CASSRALYYEQYF. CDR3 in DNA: TGTGCCAGCAGTCGCGCCCTTTACTACGAGCAGTACTTC.